A single sample is the source of the 2 T cell receptor beta chains below, sequenced in a study of T cells in Graves' hyperthyroidism and ophthalmopathy. The CDR3 regions of TCR beta were amplified from RNA transcripts. A first-round RT-PCR of the TCR CDR3 used the HTBI primer set. TCRdb ran MiXCR on the multiplex PCR reads and lists one entry per CDR3 protein. The profile shows hundreds of thousands of distinct CDR3 sequences, approximately 16% of them singletons. Sequencing input: blood. The receptor set was obtained from a woman between 18 and 29 years old with Graves' hyperthyroidism.

The chain employs TRBV6-1 and TRBJ2-1, with 13 nucleotides matching TRBD2. Germline V gene sequence: CDR1 MNHNS, CDR2 SASEGT. V trimming: 3 bases; J trimming: 8 bases; junction bases outside the gene matches: 10. The CDR3 loop spans 17 amino acids. The CDR3 region has the DNA TGTGCCAGCAGTGATTGGACTAGCGGGAGAGTTGGGGATGAGCAGTTCTTC. Its protein is CASSDWTSGRVGDEQFF.

This clonotype appeared many times. CDR3 protein: CASSGRDRGVGEAFF. CDR3 bases: TGTGCCAGCAGCGGCCGGGACAGGGGCGTTGGTGAAGCTTTCTTT. The V gene is TRBV11-2, the J gene TRBJ1-1; 10 bases align to TRBD1. The CDR3 consists of 15 residues. CDR1 is SGHAT and CDR2 is FQNNGV in the germline V gene. V was clipped by 5 bases and J by 7 bases; unmatched bases: 10.